A selection of T cell receptor beta chains follows, all from one sample in a study of regulatory T cells in long-lasting Graves disease. Using its own MiXCR run on the multiplex PCR reads, TCRdb lists one record per CDR3 protein. The sample lists hundreds of thousands of distinct CDR3 sequences; around 21% were seen once. The sample in question was peripheral blood mononuclear cells (PBMCs), obtained when the disease was refractory, from a patient treated with antithyroid drugs. These receptors were obtained from a female donor with Graves disease. The CDR3 runs from the conserved cysteine through the conserved F or W. The D gene is left open where the match is weak. Clone size is not always given. Where it is, it says once, few, many or a class for expanded clones.

length: 14
V: TRBV11-2
D: NA
size: many
J: TRBJ2-7
DNA: TGTGCCAGCAGCTTAAGCGGCCGCCTGGCCGAGCAGTACTTC
CDR3: CASSLSGRLAEQYF

length: 15
V: TRBV28
D: NA
size: few
J: TRBJ2-3
DNA: TGTGCCAGCAGTTTAAGCCCTGGGTTGTTAGATACGCAGTATTTT
CDR3: CASSLSPGLLDTQYF

length: 18
V: TRBV19
D: NA
size: once
J: TRBJ2-1
DNA: TGTGCCAGTAGTATCCACGTGAAGGGCAGGGGTTCCTACAATGAGCAGTTCTTC
CDR3: CASSIHVKGRGSYNEQFF

length: 12
V: TRBV5-1
D: NA
size: NA
J: TRBJ1-2
DNA: TGCGCCAGCAGGTCTTCCGAAAATGGCTACACCTTC
CDR3: CASRSSENGYTF

length: 15
V: TRBV5-4
D: NA
size: NA
J: TRBJ2-2
DNA: TGTGCCAGCAGCTTGGTGGGGGTTGACACCGGGGAGCTGTTTTTT
CDR3: CASSLVGVDTGELFF

length: 15
V: TRBV30
D: NA
size: many
J: TRBJ1-3
DNA: TGTGCCTGGAGAAGTCGTGGGGCGGCTGGAAACACCATATATTTT
CDR3: CAWRSRGAAGNTIYF

length: 15
V: TRBV3-1
D: TRBD2
size: NA
J: TRBJ2-7
DNA: TGTGCCAGCAGCCAATCGGGGACTAGCGGGAGTAAACAGTACTTC
CDR3: CASSQSGTSGSKQYF

length: 14
V: TRBV28
D: NA
size: NA
J: TRBJ1-5
DNA: TGTGCCAGCAGTTTAAGGGTCATCAATCAGCCCCAGCATTTT
CDR3: CASSLRVINQPQHF

length: 14
V: TRBV28
D: NA
size: many
J: TRBJ1-1
DNA: TGTGCCAGCAGTTCAGAGACAGTGGATGTTGAAGCTTTCTTT
CDR3: CASSSETVDVEAFF

length: 17
V: TRBV10-3
D: TRBD2
size: few
J: TRBJ2-2
DNA: TGTGCCATCACCCCCGGGACTAGCGGTACCAACACCGGGGAGCTGTTTTTT
CDR3: CAITPGTSGTNTGELFF

length: 14
V: TRBV27
D: NA
size: many
J: TRBJ1-1
DNA: TGTGCCAGCACCCGACGACATCCGAACACTGAAGCTTTCTTT
CDR3: CASTRRHPNTEAFF

length: 13
V: TRBV4-2
D: NA
size: NA
J: TRBJ2-7
DNA: TGTGCCAGCAGGCGTAAGGGCTCCTACGAGCAGTACTTC
CDR3: CASRRKGSYEQYF

length: 15
V: TRBV20-1
D: NA
size: many
J: TRBJ2-2
DNA: TGCAGTGCTAGATCAGGGGCGCGTAATTACGGGGAGCTGTTTTTT
CDR3: CSARSGARNYGELFF

length: 12
V: TRBV5-4
D: NA
size: few
J: TRBJ2-5
DNA: TGTGCCAGCAGCTGGCACCGAGAGACCCAGTACTTC
CDR3: CASSWHRETQYF

length: 13
V: TRBV18
D: TRBD1
size: few
J: TRBJ1-2
DNA: TGTGCCAGCTCTCGGACAGGGGGCAATGGCTACACCTTC
CDR3: CASSRTGGNGYTF

length: 16
V: TRBV28
D: TRBD1
size: many
J: TRBJ2-7
DNA: TGTGCCAGCAGTGTCCTGATTGTGGGGACAGATTACGAGCAGTACTTC
CDR3: CASSVLIVGTDYEQYF

length: 15
V: TRBV7-8
D: NA
size: NA
J: TRBJ2-1
DNA: TGTGCCAGCAGGTCTGGGACCTCCGCTAACAATGAGCAGTTCTTC
CDR3: CASRSGTSANNEQFF

length: 14
V: TRBV30
D: TRBD1
size: NA
J: TRBJ2-7
DNA: TGTGCCTGTGACCCCGGGACAGGGCCTTACGAGCAGTACTTC
CDR3: CACDPGTGPYEQYF

length: 15
V: TRBV5-1
D: NA
size: few
J: TRBJ2-1
DNA: TGCGCCAGCAGCTTGGCCGGTTCCTCGGGAAATGAGCAGTTCTTC
CDR3: CASSLAGSSGNEQFF

length: 13
V: TRBV29-1
D: TRBD1
size: NA
J: TRBJ1-6
DNA: TGCAGCGTTGAAGGACAGGGTAATTCACCCCTCCACTTT
CDR3: CSVEGQGNSPLHF

length: 13
V: TRBV5-1
D: NA
size: NA
J: TRBJ1-1
DNA: TGCGCCAGCAGCTTGGCAGAATACAAGGAAGCTTTCTTT
CDR3: CASSLAEYKEAFF

length: 17
V: TRBV27
D: NA
size: many
J: TRBJ1-6
DNA: TGTGCCAGCAGTTCCACCCTGTACAGGGTGTCTAATTCACCCCTCCACTTT
CDR3: CASSSTLYRVSNSPLHF

length: 12
V: TRBV29-1
D: NA
size: few
J: TRBJ2-7
DNA: TGCAGCGTTCTAGGGGGTGGAGACGAGCAGTACTTC
CDR3: CSVLGGGDEQYF

length: 12
V: TRBV12-3/TRBV12-4
D: NA
size: few
J: TRBJ2-7
DNA: TGTGCCAGCAGCTTAAGGCGGTACGAGCAGTACTTC
CDR3: CASSLRRYEQYF

length: 15
V: TRBV30
D: NA
size: NA
J: TRBJ1-1
DNA: TGTGCCTGCTCCGAATGGGGCAGGGGAGCCCCTGAAGCTTTCTTT
CDR3: CACSEWGRGAPEAFF

length: 13
V: TRBV2
D: NA
size: many
J: TRBJ1-1
DNA: TGTGCCAGCATTTCGGGGGCGATGGCTGAAGCTTTCTTT
CDR3: CASISGAMAEAFF

length: 15
V: TRBV6-2/TRBV6-3
D: TRBD2
size: many
J: TRBJ2-7
DNA: TGTGCCAGCAGTCCGCTAGCGGGGGTTTCCTACGAGCAGTACTTC
CDR3: CASSPLAGVSYEQYF

length: 15
V: TRBV5-4
D: NA
size: few
J: TRBJ2-7
DNA: TGTGCCAGCAGCTTCCCGGCGGGAACCCAGTACGAGCAGTACTTC
CDR3: CASSFPAGTQYEQYF

length: 16
V: TRBV6-1
D: NA
size: NA
J: TRBJ1-4
DNA: TGTGCCAGCAGTCGGCCCGGGATCAGGAGTCCTGAAAAACTGTTTTTT
CDR3: CASSRPGIRSPEKLFF

length: 13
V: TRBV6-1
D: TRBD1
size: many
J: TRBJ1-2
DNA: TGTGCCATCCGTCCGGGACAGGGAGTCGGCTACACCTTC
CDR3: CAIRPGQGVGYTF

length: 13
V: TRBV9
D: NA
size: NA
J: TRBJ2-7
DNA: TGTGCCAGCAGCGGACTAGTTAGCTACGAGCAGTACTTC
CDR3: CASSGLVSYEQYF

length: 15
V: TRBV25-1
D: TRBD1
size: NA
J: TRBJ1-6
DNA: TGTGCCAGCAGTTATCACAGGGGGCACAATTCACCCCTCCACTTT
CDR3: CASSYHRGHNSPLHF

length: 16
V: TRBV5-6
D: NA
size: NA
J: TRBJ2-2
DNA: TGTGCCAGCAGCTCCATCGGTAGCGGGAACACCGGGGAGCTGTTTTTT
CDR3: CASSSIGSGNTGELFF

length: 14
V: TRBV4-1
D: NA
size: NA
J: TRBJ1-1
DNA: TGCGCCAGCAGCCAAGAGCCTCAGGGTTCTGAAGCTTTCTTT
CDR3: CASSQEPQGSEAFF

length: 15
V: TRBV30
D: TRBD2
size: NA
J: TRBJ2-1
DNA: TGTGCCTGGTTCCTAGCGGGCCGGCCAGCTGGGGAGCAGTTCTTC
CDR3: CAWFLAGRPAGEQFF

length: 12
V: TRBV7-9
D: NA
size: few
J: TRBJ1-4
DNA: TGTGCCAGCAGCGGAGAAAATGAAAAACTGTTTTTT
CDR3: CASSGENEKLFF

length: 13
V: TRBV2
D: TRBD1
size: many
J: TRBJ1-5
DNA: TGTGCCATTAGACAGGGGACCAATCAGCCCCAGCATTTT
CDR3: CAIRQGTNQPQHF

length: 13
V: TRBV18
D: NA
size: few
J: TRBJ1-1
DNA: TGTGCCAGCAGTGTTAAGAGGAACACTGAAGCTTTCTTT
CDR3: CASSVKRNTEAFF

length: 17
V: TRBV24-1
D: NA
size: few
J: TRBJ2-4
DNA: TGTGCCACCAGTGATTTCGGAAGGGCGTTAGCCAAAAACATTCAGTACTTC
CDR3: CATSDFGRALAKNIQYF

length: 14
V: TRBV6-2/TRBV6-3
D: TRBD1
size: NA
J: TRBJ1-2
DNA: TGTGCCAGCAGTAGACAGGGTAGTGGCTATGGCTACACCTTC
CDR3: CASSRQGSGYGYTF

length: 14
V: TRBV19
D: NA
size: NA
J: TRBJ2-7
DNA: TGTGCCAGTAGTCCACGGAGCGGACCCTACGAGCAGTACTTC
CDR3: CASSPRSGPYEQYF

length: 15
V: TRBV28
D: TRBD1
size: many
J: TRBJ1-1
DNA: TGTGCCAGCAGTGACCGGGACAGGGATCACACTGAAGCTTTCTTT
CDR3: CASSDRDRDHTEAFF

length: 14
V: TRBV3-1
D: TRBD1
size: few
J: TRBJ2-5
DNA: TGTGCCAGCAGCCGGGGACAGCGAGACGTAAACCAGTACTTC
CDR3: CASSRGQRDVNQYF

length: 13
V: TRBV12-3/TRBV12-4
D: NA
size: many
J: TRBJ1-2
DNA: TGTGCCAGCACTAGACAGCTCCTCTATGGCTACACCTTC
CDR3: CASTRQLLYGYTF

length: 14
V: TRBV18
D: NA
size: NA
J: TRBJ1-1
DNA: TGTGCCAGCTCACCACCGCGGGGTGGCATTGAAGCTTTCTTT
CDR3: CASSPPRGGIEAFF

length: 15
V: TRBV6-1
D: TRBD1
size: many
J: TRBJ2-7
DNA: TGTGCCAGCATTACCGGAGGACAGGGGGCCTACGAGCAGTACTTC
CDR3: CASITGGQGAYEQYF

length: 17
V: TRBV20-1
D: NA
size: NA
J: TRBJ2-2
DNA: TGCAGTGCTAGAGATTTCGTGTCCTCGAGGAGCACCGGGGAGCTGTTTTTT
CDR3: CSARDFVSSRSTGELFF

length: 13
V: TRBV25-1
D: NA
size: NA
J: TRBJ1-1
DNA: TGTGCCAGCAGTTCCGGGGTCGGCACTGAAGCTTTCTTT
CDR3: CASSSGVGTEAFF

length: 14
V: TRBV27
D: NA
size: NA
J: TRBJ2-1
DNA: TGTGCCAGCAGTTTAAGCGCTTCCTACAATGAGCAGTTCTTC
CDR3: CASSLSASYNEQFF

length: 16
V: TRBV5-1
D: TRBD1
size: few
J: TRBJ1-2
DNA: TGCGCCAGCAGCCCAGAGGGACAGGGGGCTTTCTATGGCTACACCTTC
CDR3: CASSPEGQGAFYGYTF

length: 19
V: TRBV20-1
D: TRBD1
size: many
J: TRBJ2-5
DNA: TGCAGTGCTAGAGATTGGGGGACAGGGGCCTCCCCCAGCCAAGAGACCCAGTACTTC
CDR3: CSARDWGTGASPSQETQYF

length: 15
V: TRBV6-1
D: NA
size: few
J: TRBJ2-1
DNA: TGTGCCAGCAGCTTAGACCTGAGCTCCTACAATGAGAAGTTCTTC
CDR3: CASSLDLSSYNEKFF

length: 13
V: TRBV30
D: NA
size: many
J: TRBJ1-1
DNA: TGTGCCTGGCTTGGACAGCTGAACACTGAAGCTTTCTTT
CDR3: CAWLGQLNTEAFF

length: 13
V: TRBV5-4
D: TRBD1
size: many
J: TRBJ1-2
DNA: TGTGCCAGTACACTACAGGGGACCTATGGCTACACCTTC
CDR3: CASTLQGTYGYTF

length: 15
V: TRBV9
D: NA
size: few
J: TRBJ1-3
DNA: TGTGCCAGCAGCCCGGGACACCGCTCTGGAAACACCATATATTTT
CDR3: CASSPGHRSGNTIYF

length: 14
V: TRBV27
D: NA
size: many
J: TRBJ1-1
DNA: TGTGCCAGCAGTTTATCGGCAGGGAACACTGAAGCTTTCTTT
CDR3: CASSLSAGNTEAFF

length: 10
V: TRBV6-1
D: NA
size: NA
J: TRBJ2-7
DNA: TGTGCCAGCAGTGGGGGGTCGATGTACTTC
CDR3: CASSGGSMYF

length: 15
V: TRBV2
D: NA
size: NA
J: TRBJ2-7
DNA: TGTGCCAGCAGCTTAGGCCCCCCCTTACTCTACGAGCAGTACTTC
CDR3: CASSLGPPLLYEQYF

length: 12
V: TRBV19
D: NA
size: NA
J: TRBJ2-2
DNA: TGTGCCAGTAGTTCCCAGATAAGGGAGCTGTTTTTT
CDR3: CASSSQIRELFF

length: 15
V: TRBV20-1
D: TRBD1
size: many
J: TRBJ1-1
DNA: TGCAGTGCCCCCGAATGGACAGGCGGGAACACTGAAGCTTTCTTT
CDR3: CSAPEWTGGNTEAFF